One sample yielded the 14 T cell receptor beta chains listed below, sequenced in a study of shared clonotypes between healthy human individuals. Profiling relied on immunoSEQ multiplex PCR, and the TCRdb table lists in-frame clones only, not all of them. The sample lists about 2.1 million clones, around 93% occurring once. Naivety among CD8 cells was defined by CD45RO negativity and positive CCR7 selection, thereby excluding terminally differentiated effector memory CD45RA+ cells. Sequenced input: naive CD8+ T cells from PBMCs. The source is a man aged 18 to 29 in good health. Some clones in this sample may be carry-over from other donors' samples.

The rearrangement uses TRBV5-1 and TRBJ2-5; D not resolved. This CDR3 has 13 amino acids. V gave up 2 bases and J gave up 2 bases, with 7 bases separating them. Germline V gene lookup returns CDR1 SGHRS and CDR2 YFSETQ. For the CDR3, the DNA is TGCGCCAGCAGCTTTTCCAGGCAAGAGACCCAGTACTTC. Translation gives CASSFSRQETQYF.

V and J are TRBV7-9 and TRBJ2-7; TRBD2 agrees at 7 bases. CDR3 size: 15 residues. With 1 base clipped from V and 5 bases from J, the junction kept 8 bases outside the gene matches. CDR1 and CDR2 (germline): SEHNR, FQNEAQ (reference sequence). CDR3 amino acids: CASSLVGGLSDEQYF. CDR3 in DNA: TGTGCCAGCAGCTTAGTCGGGGGGTTAAGCGACGAGCAGTACTTC.

The CDR3 protein is CAWREGLEQFF. The CDR3 DNA reads as TGTGCCTGGCGGGAGGGCCTTGAGCAGTTCTTC. This chain links TRBV30 with TRBJ2-1; 8 bases fit TRBD2. Germline V gene data show CDR1 as GTSNPN and CDR2 as SVGIG (reference sequence). J was trimmed by 9 bases and V by 5 bases; bases with no gene match: 3. The CDR3 loop spans 11 amino acids.

The V and J genes are TRBV27 and TRBJ2-2, with a tentative D call TRBD2 (6 bases). Germline V gene data show CDR1 as MNHEY and CDR2 as SMNVEV (reference sequence). The V end was cut by 6 bases, the J end by 3 bases, with 11 bases between. The CDR3 is made up of 14 amino acids. CDR3 loop: CASSGGPHTGELFF. CDR3 coding DNA: TGTGCCAGCAGCGGAGGGCCTCACACCGGGGAGCTGTTTTTT.

This clone was found once. The V gene is TRBV7-6, the J gene TRBJ2-7, with TRBD2 as a possible D gene (5 bases). The V end lost 6 bases, the J end lost 2 bases, and 26 bases lay between the germline ends. Germline values: CDR1 SGHVS, CDR2 FNYEAQ. The CDR3 consists of 18 residues. The CDR3 protein is CASSSSQPYSEGTYEQYF. In nucleotides, the CDR3 is TGTGCCAGCAGTTCCTCCCAGCCATATAGCGAAGGGACCTACGAGCAGTACTTC.

The chain carries TRBV6-6 and TRBJ1-5; 7 bases agree with TRBD1. With V trimmed by 5 bases and J by 7 bases, 8 bases remained unmatched. CDR1 and CDR2 (germline): MNHNY, SVGAGI (reference sequence). The CDR3 consists of 14 residues. CDR3 amino acids: CASSPNRGGQPQHF. The DNA of the CDR3 is TGTGCCAGCAGTCCGAACAGGGGCGGCCAGCCCCAGCATTTT.

The V call is TRBV19, the J call TRBJ2-5; perhaps D is TRBD1 or TRBD2 (6 bases each). Germline CDR1 reads LNHDA; CDR2 reads SQIVND (reference sequence). The CDR3 loop spans 15 amino acids. V lost 1 base to trimming and J lost 4 bases, with 13 bases between them. The CDR3 bases are TGTGCCAGTAGTATAGGAGGGGGAGGTGGAGAGACCCAGTACTTC. Translated: CASSIGGGGGETQYF.

This clone has a single count. The chain links TRBV7-9 to TRBJ2-1; TRBD2 aligns across 10 bases. Per germline, CDR1 SEHNR and CDR2 FQNEAQ (reference sequence). This CDR3 region has 15 residues. Trimming took 5 bases from V and 5 from J; bases not matched to a gene: 6. The CDR3 loop reads CASSVLAGVDNEQFF. In DNA, the CDR3 is TGTGCCAGCAGCGTGCTAGCGGGAGTGGACAATGAGCAGTTCTTC. Filled out from reference TRBV7-9 and TRBJ2-1, the complete variable domain reads DTGVSQNPRHKITKRGQNVTFRCDPISEHNRLYWYRQTLGQGPEFLTYFQNEAQLEKSRLLSDRFSAERPKGSFSTLEIQRTEQGDSAMYLCASSVLAGVDNEQFFGPGTRLTVL.

The V gene is TRBV4-1, the J gene TRBJ2-5, with TRBD1 matching over 11 bases. Trimming at V came to 3 bases and at J to 4 bases, leaving 4 bases not matched to a gene. Germline V gene lookup returns CDR1 MGHRA and CDR2 YSYEKL. The length of the CDR3 is 15 residues. This chain's CDR3 is CASSHQDRGRETQYF. DNA for the CDR3: TGCGCCAGCAGCCACCAGGACAGGGGGCGAGAGACCCAGTACTTC.

The chain uses TRBV5-1 and TRBJ2-1; D might be TRBD1 or TRBD2, each matching 6 bases. CDR1 and CDR2 from the germline V gene are SGHRS and YFSETQ. CDR3 length: 17 amino acids. The V and J ends lost 0 bases and 7 bases respectively, with 20 bases between them. CDR3 sequence (DNA): TGCGCCAGCAGCTTGGCCCTGGCGGGGTCTAGGGGGAATGAGCAGTTCTTC. This gives the protein CASSLALAGSRGNEQFF.

This sequence joins TRBV7-2 and TRBJ2-3; D is unresolved. Germline lookup yields CDR1 SGHTA and CDR2 FQGNSA. The CDR3 has 16 amino acids. The V end was cut by 1 base, the J end by 2 bases, with 13 bases between. The CDR3 is CASSLVFGSVTDTQYF. The CDR3 nucleotides are TGTGCCAGCAGCTTAGTATTCGGGTCTGTCACAGATACGCAGTATTTT. The full variable domain, rest sourced from reference TRBV7-2 and TRBJ2-3, is GAGVSQSPSNKVTEKGKDVELRCDPISGHTALYWYRQSLGQGLEFLIYFQGNSAPDKSGLPSDRFSAERTGGSVSTLTIQRTQQEDSAVYLCASSLVFGSVTDTQYFGPGTRLTVL.

This clone was observed a single time. The rearrangement joins TRBV4-3 to TRBJ2-1, with D possibly matching TRBD2 (5 bases). Trimming took off 1 base at V and 6 bases at J, with 19 bases between the two ends. In germline, CDR1 is LGHNA, CDR2 YSLEER. The CDR3 sequence is 17 residues long. The DNA for the CDR3 is TGCGCCAGCAGCCAAGGGATTCTCGGACCCCGGGGCAATGAGCAGTTCTTC. Translating it yields CASSQGILGPRGNEQFF.

This chain connects TRBV5-1 to TRBJ2-3; 7 bases line up with TRBD1. CDR1 is SGHRS and CDR2 is YFSETQ in the germline V gene. Germline trimming cut 4 bases from V and 1 base from J; bases unmatched to any gene: 9. The CDR3 contains 16 residues. The DNA of the CDR3 is TGCGCCAGCAGCCCTAGGGGGCGAGAAGGCACAGATACGCAGTATTTT. It translates to CASSPRGREGTDTQYF.

V usage is TRBV28 and J usage is TRBJ1-4; D remains ambiguous. Per germline, CDR1 MDHEN and CDR2 SYDVKM. Trimming pared 10 bases from V and 7 bases from J, leaving 13 bases between. The CDR3 is 12 residues long. The CDR3 DNA is TGTGCCACCTTCGGTCCACCTGAAAAACTGTTTTTT. Translated: CATFGPPEKLFF.